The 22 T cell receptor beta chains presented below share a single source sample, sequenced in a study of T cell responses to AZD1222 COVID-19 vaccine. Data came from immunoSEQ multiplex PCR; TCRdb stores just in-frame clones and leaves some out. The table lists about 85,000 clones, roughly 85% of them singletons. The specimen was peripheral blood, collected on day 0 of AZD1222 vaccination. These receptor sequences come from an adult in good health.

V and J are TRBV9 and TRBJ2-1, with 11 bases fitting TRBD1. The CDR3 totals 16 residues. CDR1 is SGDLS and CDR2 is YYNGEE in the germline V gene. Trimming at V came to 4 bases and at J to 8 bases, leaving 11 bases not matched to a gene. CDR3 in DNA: TGTGCCAGCAGCCCCCATTCCGGGACAGGGGGGTATGAGCAGTTCTTC. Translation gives CASSPHSGTGGYEQFF.

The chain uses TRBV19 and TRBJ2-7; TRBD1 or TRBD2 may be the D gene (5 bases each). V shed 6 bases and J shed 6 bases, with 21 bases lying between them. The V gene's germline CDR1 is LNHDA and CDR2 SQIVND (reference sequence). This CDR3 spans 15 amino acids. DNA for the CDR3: TGTGCCAGTAGCCAAAGGGGAGACTTGGGTGGCGAGCAGTACTTC. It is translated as CASSQRGDLGGEQYF.

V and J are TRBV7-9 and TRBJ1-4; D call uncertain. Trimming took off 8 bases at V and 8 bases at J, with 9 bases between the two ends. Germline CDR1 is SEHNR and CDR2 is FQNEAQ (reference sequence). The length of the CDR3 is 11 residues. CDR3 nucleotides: TGTGCCAGCGGCATGGAGGAAAAACTGTTTTTT. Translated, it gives CASGMEEKLFF.

The CDR3 region is CASSYPDRNTEAFF. The CDR3 nucleotides read TGTGCCAGCAGTTACCCCGACAGGAACACTGAAGCTTTCTTT. The chain uses TRBV6-7 and TRBJ1-1; maybe TRBD1 (5 bases). TRBV6-7 is treated as an ORF (open reading frame) with a function not yet certain. The CDR3 runs 14 residues. Trimming cost V 2 bases and J 1 base, with 8 bases left between them.

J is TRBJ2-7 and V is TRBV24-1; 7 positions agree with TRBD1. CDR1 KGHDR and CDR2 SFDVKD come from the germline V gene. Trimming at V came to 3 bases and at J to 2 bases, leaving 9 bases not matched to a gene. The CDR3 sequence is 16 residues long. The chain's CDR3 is CATSDAQGNNAYEQYF. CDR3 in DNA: TGTGCCACCAGTGATGCACAGGGGAATAACGCCTACGAGCAGTACTTC.

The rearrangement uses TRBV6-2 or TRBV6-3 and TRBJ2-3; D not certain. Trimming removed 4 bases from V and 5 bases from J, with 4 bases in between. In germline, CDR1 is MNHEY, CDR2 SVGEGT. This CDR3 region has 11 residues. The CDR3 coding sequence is TGTGCCAGCAGTTTCCTAGATACGCAGTATTTT. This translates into CASSFLDTQYF.

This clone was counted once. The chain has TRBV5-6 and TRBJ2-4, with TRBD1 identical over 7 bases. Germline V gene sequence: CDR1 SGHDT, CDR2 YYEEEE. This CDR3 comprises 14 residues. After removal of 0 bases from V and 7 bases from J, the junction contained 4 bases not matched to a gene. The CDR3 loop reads CASSLGQGWNIQYF. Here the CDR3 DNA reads TGTGCCAGCAGCTTGGGACAGGGCTGGAACATTCAGTACTTC. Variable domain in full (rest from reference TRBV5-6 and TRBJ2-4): DAGVTQSPTHLIKTRGQQVTLRCSPKSGHDTVSWYQQALGQGPQFIFQYYEEEERQRGNFPDRFSGHQFPNYSSELNVNALLLGDSALYLCASSLGQGWNIQYFGAGTRLSVL.

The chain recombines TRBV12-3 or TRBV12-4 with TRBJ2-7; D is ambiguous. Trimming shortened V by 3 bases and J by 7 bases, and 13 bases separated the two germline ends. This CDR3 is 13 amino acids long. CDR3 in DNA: TGTGCCAGCAGTTTGGGCACAACGCCGGAGCAGTACTTC. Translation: CASSLGTTPEQYF.

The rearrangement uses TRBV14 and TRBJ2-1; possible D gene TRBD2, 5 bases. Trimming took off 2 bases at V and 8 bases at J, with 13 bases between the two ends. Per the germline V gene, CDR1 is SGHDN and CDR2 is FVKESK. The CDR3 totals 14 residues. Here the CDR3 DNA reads TGTGCCAGCAGCCAATTAATAGCGCTGGATGAGCAGTTCTTC. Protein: CASSQLIALDEQFF.

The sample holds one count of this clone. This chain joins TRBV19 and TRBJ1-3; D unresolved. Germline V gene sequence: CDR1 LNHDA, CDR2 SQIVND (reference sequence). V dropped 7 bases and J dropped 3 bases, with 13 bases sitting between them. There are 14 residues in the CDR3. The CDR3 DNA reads TGTGCCAGTATGATGGAGGCGATTGGAAACACCATATATTTT. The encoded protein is CASMMEAIGNTIYF.

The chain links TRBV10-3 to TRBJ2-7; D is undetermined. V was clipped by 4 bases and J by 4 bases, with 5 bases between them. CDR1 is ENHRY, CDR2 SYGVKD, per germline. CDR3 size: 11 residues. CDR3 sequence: CAISGTYEQYF. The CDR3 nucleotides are TGTGCCATCAGTGGAACTTACGAGCAGTACTTC.

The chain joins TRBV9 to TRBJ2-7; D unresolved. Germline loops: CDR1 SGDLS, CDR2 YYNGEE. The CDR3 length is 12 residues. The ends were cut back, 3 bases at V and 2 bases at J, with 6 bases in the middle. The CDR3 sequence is CASSGNTYEQYF. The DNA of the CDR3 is TGTGCCAGCAGCGGCAACACCTACGAGCAGTACTTC.

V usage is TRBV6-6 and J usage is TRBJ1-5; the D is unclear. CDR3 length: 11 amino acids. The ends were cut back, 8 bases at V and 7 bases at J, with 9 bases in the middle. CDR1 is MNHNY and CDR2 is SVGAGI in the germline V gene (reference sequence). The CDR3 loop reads CASSSEQPQHF. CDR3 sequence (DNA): TGTGCCAGCTCGAGCGAGCAGCCCCAGCATTTT.

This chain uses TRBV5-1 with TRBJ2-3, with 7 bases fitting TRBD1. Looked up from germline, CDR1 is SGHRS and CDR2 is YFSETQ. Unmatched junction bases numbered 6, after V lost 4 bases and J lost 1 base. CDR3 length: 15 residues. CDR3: CASSIRDSRTDTQYF. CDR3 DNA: TGCGCCAGCAGCATCCGGGACAGTCGCACAGATACGCAGTATTTT. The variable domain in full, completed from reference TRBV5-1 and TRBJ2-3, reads KAGVTQTPRYLIKTRGQQVTLSCSPISGHRSVSWYQQTPGQGLQFLFEYFSETQRNKGNFPGRFSGRQFSNSRSEMNVSTLELGDSALYLCASSIRDSRTDTQYFGPGTRLTVL.

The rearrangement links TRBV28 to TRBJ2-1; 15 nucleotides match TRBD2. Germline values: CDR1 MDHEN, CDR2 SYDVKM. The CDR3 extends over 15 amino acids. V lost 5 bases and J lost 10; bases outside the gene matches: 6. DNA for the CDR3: TGTGCCAGCAGTCGGGGGACTAGCGGGAGGAAAGAGCAGTTCTTC. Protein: CASSRGTSGRKEQFF.

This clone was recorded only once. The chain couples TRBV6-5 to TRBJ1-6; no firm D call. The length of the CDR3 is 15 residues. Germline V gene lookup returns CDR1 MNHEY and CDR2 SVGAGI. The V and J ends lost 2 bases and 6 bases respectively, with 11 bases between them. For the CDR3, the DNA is TGTGCCAGCAGTTACATGCGGAGTGCTAATTCACCCCTCCACTTT. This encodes CASSYMRSANSPLHF.

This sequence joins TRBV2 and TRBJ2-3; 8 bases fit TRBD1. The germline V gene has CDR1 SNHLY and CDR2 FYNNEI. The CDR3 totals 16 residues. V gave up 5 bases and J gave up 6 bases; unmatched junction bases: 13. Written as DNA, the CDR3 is TGTGCCAGCAGTCCCCCTTGGACAGGGCTCAGGGATACGCAGTATTTT. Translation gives CASSPPWTGLRDTQYF.

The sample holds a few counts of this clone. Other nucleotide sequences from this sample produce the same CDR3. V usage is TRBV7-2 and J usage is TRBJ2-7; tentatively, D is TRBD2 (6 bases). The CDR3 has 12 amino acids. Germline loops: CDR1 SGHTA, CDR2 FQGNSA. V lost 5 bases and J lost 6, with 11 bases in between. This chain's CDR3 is CASSPQEGEQYF. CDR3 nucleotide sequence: TGTGCCAGCAGCCCGCAGGAGGGCGAGCAGTACTTC. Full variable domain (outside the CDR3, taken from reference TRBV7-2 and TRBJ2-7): GAGVSQSPSNKVTEKGKDVELRCDPISGHTALYWYRQSLGQGLEFLIYFQGNSAPDKSGLPSDRFSAERTGGSVSTLTIQRTQQEDSAVYLCASSPQEGEQYFGPGTRLTVT.

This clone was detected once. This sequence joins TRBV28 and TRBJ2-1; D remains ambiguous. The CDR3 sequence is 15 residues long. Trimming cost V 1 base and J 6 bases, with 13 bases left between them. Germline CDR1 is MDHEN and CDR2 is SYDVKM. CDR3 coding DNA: TGTGCCAGCAGTTTATTATACGACTCTTTCAATGAGCAGTTCTTC. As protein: CASSLLYDSFNEQFF. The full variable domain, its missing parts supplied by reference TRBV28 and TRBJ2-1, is DVKVTQSSRYLVKRTGEKVFLECVQDMDHENMFWYRQDPGLGLRLIYFSYDVKMKEKGDIPEGYSVSREKKERFSLILESASTNQTSMYLCASSLLYDSFNEQFFGPGTRLTVL.

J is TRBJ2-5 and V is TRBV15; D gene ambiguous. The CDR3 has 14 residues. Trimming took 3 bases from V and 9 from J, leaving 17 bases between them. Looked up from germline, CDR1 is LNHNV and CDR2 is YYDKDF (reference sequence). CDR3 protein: CATSSGLPSEPQYF. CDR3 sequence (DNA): TGTGCCACCAGCAGCGGCCTCCCTTCTGAGCCCCAGTACTTC.

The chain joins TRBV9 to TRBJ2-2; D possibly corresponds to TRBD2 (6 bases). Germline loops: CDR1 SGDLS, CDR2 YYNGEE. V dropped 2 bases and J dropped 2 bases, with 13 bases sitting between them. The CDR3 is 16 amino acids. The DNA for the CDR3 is TGTGCCAGCAGCGTGTATAGCGGAGCCAACACCGGGGAGCTGTTTTTT. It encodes CASSVYSGANTGELFF.

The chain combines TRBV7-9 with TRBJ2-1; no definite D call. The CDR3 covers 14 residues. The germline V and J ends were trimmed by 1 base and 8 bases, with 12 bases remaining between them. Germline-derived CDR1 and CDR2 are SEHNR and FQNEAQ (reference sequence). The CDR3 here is CASSLVFPADEQFF. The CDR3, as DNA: TGTGCCAGCAGCTTAGTCTTCCCCGCTGATGAGCAGTTCTTC.